The 25 T cell receptor beta chains below were found in one sample sequenced in a study of technical replicates of blood from a few donors. TCRdb's table, derived via immunoSEQ multiplex PCR, lists solely in-frame clones and lacks some. The sample yields under 85,000 clones, around 97% seen once. Material: T cells isolated from PBMCs. The receptors shown here come from a human donor in good health.

V usage is TRBV11-2 and J usage is TRBJ1-5; possible D gene TRBD1, 5 bases. CDR1 is SGHAT, CDR2 FQNNGV, per germline. V lost 0 bases and J lost 7, with 7 bases in between. There are 13 residues in the CDR3. The CDR3 DNA reads as TGTGCCAGCAGCTTAGACAGGGAACAGCCCCAGCATTTT. Its protein product is CASSLDREQPQHF.

This chain links TRBV5-6 with TRBJ2-5; 8 nucleotides agree with TRBD1. The J segment lost 4 bases and the V segment lost 3 bases, leaving 5 bases of the junction unmatched. The CDR3 extends over 14 amino acids. Germline CDR1 SGHDT, CDR2 YYEEEE. In nucleotides, the CDR3 is TGTGCCAGCAGCTGGAGGGACAGGAGAGAGACCCAGTACTTC. Translation: CASSWRDRRETQYF.

This sequence joins TRBV6-5 and TRBJ1-2; 8 nucleotides line up with TRBD1. The CDR3 is 14 residues long. Losses at the gene ends were 6 bases for V and 7 bases for J; bases not matched to a gene: 10. Germline CDR1 MNHEY, CDR2 SVGAGI. This CDR3 is CASRLTGVEGGYTF. The CDR3 DNA follows: TGTGCCAGCAGGTTGACAGGGGTAGAAGGTGGCTACACCTTC.

The chain is built from TRBV19 and TRBJ1-1; 9 nucleotides line up with TRBD1. Trimming removed 4 bases from V and 5 bases from J; junction bases left unmatched: 5. Germline V gene sequence: CDR1 LNHDA, CDR2 SQIVND (reference sequence). The CDR3 is 14 residues long. In nucleotides, the CDR3 is TGTGCCAGTAGTAACCGGGACAGGGAGACTGAAGCTTTCTTT. Translating gives CASSNRDRETEAFF.

The chain uses TRBV2 and TRBJ1-5, with D perhaps matching TRBD1 (5 bases). CDR3 length: 18 residues. V lost 3 bases and J lost 5, with 23 bases in between. Germline loops: CDR1 SNHLY, CDR2 FYNNEI. CDR3 sequence: CASSDYLGGYRLDQPQHF. The CDR3 bases are TGTGCCAGCAGTGACTATCTAGGTGGGTACAGGTTAGATCAGCCCCAGCATTTT. Supplemented by reference TRBV2 and TRBJ1-5, the full variable domain reads EPEVTQTPSHQVTQMGQEVILRCVPISNHLYFYWYRQILGQKVEFLVSFYNNEISEKSEIFDDQFSVERPDGSNFTLKIRSTKLEDSAMYFCASSDYLGGYRLDQPQHFGDGTRLSIL.

This chain connects TRBV4-1 to TRBJ2-7, with 11 bases aligning to TRBD2. The CDR3 loop spans 15 amino acids. V shed 3 bases and J 2 bases; nucleotides not matched to a gene: 3. Germline loops: CDR1 MGHRA, CDR2 YSYEKL. The CDR3: CASSQQLAGAYEQYF. As DNA, the CDR3 is TGCGCCAGCAGCCAGCAACTAGCGGGAGCCTACGAGCAGTACTTC.

The chain has TRBV18 and TRBJ2-7; TRBD1 aligns across 9 bases. After removal of 2 bases from V and 2 bases from J, the junction contained 7 bases not matched to a gene. The CDR3 loop spans 16 amino acids. Per germline, CDR1 KGHSH and CDR2 LQKENI. The CDR3: CASSPSPGQGTYEQYF. CDR3 nucleotides: TGTGCCAGCTCACCATCTCCGGGACAGGGAACCTACGAGCAGTACTTC.

The V gene is TRBV7-3, the J gene TRBJ2-1; TRBD2 matches at 9 bases. The V and J ends lost 5 bases and 4 bases, in that order; junction bases with no gene match: 9. CDR3 length: 16 amino acids. Germline loops: CDR1 SGHTA, CDR2 FQGTGA. CDR3 DNA: TGTGCCAGCAGCGCCAGCGGGGGGACCGGATACAATGAGCAGTTCTTC. Translated, it gives CASSASGGTGYNEQFF.

This clone has only one observation. The V call is TRBV5-1, the J call TRBJ2-5, with D possibly being TRBD2 (6 bases). Germline CDR1 is SGHRS and CDR2 is YFSETQ. The CDR3 is 11 amino acids. With 5 bases removed from V and 5 bases from J, the gap between germline ends came to 7 bases. In DNA, the CDR3 is TGCGCCAGCAGGGCGGGGGAGACCCAGTACTTC. Translating it yields CASRAGETQYF.

The chain is built from TRBV6-6 and TRBJ2-4; 12 bases are a match to TRBD2. The CDR3 sequence is 16 residues long. With V trimmed by 4 bases and J by 7 bases, 8 bases remained unmatched. Germline assignment: CDR1 MNHNY and CDR2 SVGAGI (reference sequence). CDR3 DNA: TGTGCCAGCAGTTGGGCTAGCGGGGGGGCTAGGAACATTCAGTACTTC. Amino acid sequence: CASSWASGGARNIQYF.

This chain links TRBV10-1 with TRBJ2-7; 7 positions agree with TRBD2. The CDR3 contains 15 residues. V lost 3 bases, J lost 2 bases, and 7 bases stayed unmatched. The V gene's germline CDR1 is WNHNN and CDR2 SYGVQD (reference sequence). In DNA, the CDR3 is TGCGCCAGCAGTGAAAAACTAGCGTCTACCTACGAGCAGTACTTC. Protein sequence: CASSEKLASTYEQYF.

The rearrangement joins TRBV7-2 to TRBJ1-5; no firm D call. CDR1 and CDR2 from the germline V gene are SGHTA and FQGNSA. Trimming took off 5 bases at V and 3 bases at J, with 11 bases between the two ends. CDR3 length equals 14 residues. The CDR3 sequence: CASSPAGNNQPQHF. In DNA form, the CDR3 reads TGTGCCAGCAGCCCAGCGGGGAACAATCAGCCCCAGCATTTT.

This chain uses TRBV19 with TRBJ2-5; 8 bases match TRBD2. Per germline, CDR1 LNHDA and CDR2 SQIVND (reference sequence). Germline trimming cut 4 bases from V and 4 bases from J; bases unmatched to any gene: 2. The CDR3 has 13 residues. The CDR3 coding sequence is TGTGCCAGTAGTACTAGCGGGCGAGAGACCCAGTACTTC. The encoded protein is CASSTSGRETQYF.

CDR3 sequence: CASSPPGQRSTYEQYF. CDR3 coding DNA: TGTGCCAGTAGTCCCCCAGGACAGCGATCGACCTACGAGCAGTACTTC. The chain couples TRBV19 to TRBJ2-7, with D perhaps TRBD1 (6 bases). The CDR3 length is 16 residues. Trimming pared 5 bases from V and 2 bases from J, leaving 19 bases between. Germline lookup yields CDR1 LNHDA and CDR2 SQIVND (reference sequence).

The chain couples TRBV10-3 to TRBJ2-1, with 7 bases matching TRBD2. Trimming took 3 bases from V and 6 from J; bases not matched to a gene: 5. The CDR3 has 14 amino acids. CDR1 and CDR2 from the germline V gene are ENHRY and SYGVKD. The CDR3 loop is CAISDRTSVNEQFF. CDR3 coding DNA: TGTGCCATCAGTGATCGAACTAGCGTCAATGAGCAGTTCTTC.

The chain carries TRBV10-3 and TRBJ2-3; TRBD1 matches 9 bases. V lost 2 bases to trimming and J lost 5 bases; unmatched junction nucleotides: 5. The CDR3 loop spans 15 amino acids. Per germline, CDR1 ENHRY and CDR2 SYGVKD. CDR3 in DNA: TGTGCCATCAGTGAGCCAGGACAGGGGAAAGATACGCAGTATTTT. This translates into CAISEPGQGKDTQYF.

The rearrangement uses TRBV28 and TRBJ2-7; D remains ambiguous. The CDR3 loop spans 11 amino acids. V lost 6 bases to trimming and J lost 4 bases, with 7 bases between them. Germline lookup yields CDR1 MDHEN and CDR2 SYDVKM. The CDR3 DNA follows: TGTGCCAGCAGGGCTAGTTACGAGCAGTACTTC. It codes for CASRASYEQYF.

The chain uses TRBV6-1 and TRBJ2-7; 7 bases agree with TRBD1. Losses at the gene ends were 2 bases for V and 4 bases for J; bases not matched to a gene: 8. Looked up from germline, CDR1 is MNHNS and CDR2 is SASEGT. This CDR3 region has 15 residues. The CDR3 loop reads CASSETSGTAYEQYF. CDR3 coding DNA: TGTGCCAGCAGTGAAACCTCCGGGACAGCTTACGAGCAGTACTTC.

The chain joins TRBV28 to TRBJ2-7; D might be TRBD2 (6 bases). Germline CDR1 reads MDHEN; CDR2 reads SYDVKM. V was clipped by 3 bases and J by 0 bases, with 18 bases between them. The length of the CDR3 is 17 residues. The CDR3 spells CASSFQTAAGSSYEQYF. For the CDR3, the DNA is TGTGCCAGCAGTTTCCAAACAGCGGCGGGAAGCTCCTACGAGCAGTACTTC.

This sequence joins TRBV9 and TRBJ1-1; TRBD1 aligns across 7 bases. The CDR3 covers 14 residues. Per germline, CDR1 SGDLS and CDR2 YYNGEE. V lost 0 bases and J lost 4; bases outside the gene matches: 3. CDR3 sequence: CASSVGGGRTEAFF. The CDR3 DNA is TGTGCCAGCAGCGTAGGAGGGGGCCGCACTGAAGCTTTCTTT.

V gene TRBV14 combines with J gene TRBJ1-1; the D is unclear. This CDR3 region has 12 residues. V lost 4 bases, J lost 8 bases, and 11 bases lay in between. Germline V gene lookup returns CDR1 SGHDN and CDR2 FVKESK. The CDR3, as DNA: TGTGCCAGCAGCCCCTTGCTACAGGAAGCTTTCTTT. Its protein product is CASSPLLQEAFF.

The chain uses TRBV11-3 and TRBJ2-7; 9 bases map to TRBD1. Losses at the gene ends were 5 bases for V and 6 bases for J; bases not matched to a gene: 11. Germline CDR1 is SGHNT and CDR2 is YENEEA. The CDR3 spans 15 residues. The CDR3: CASSPSPDRGSEQYF. The DNA for the CDR3 is TGTGCCAGCAGCCCATCCCCGGACAGGGGTAGCGAGCAGTACTTC.

This rearrangement joins TRBV7-8 to TRBJ2-7, with no clear D. The germline CDR1 and CDR2 sequences are SGHVS and FQNEAQ. The CDR3 length is 12 residues. Trimming removed 5 bases from V and 8 bases from J, with 13 bases in between. The DNA for the CDR3 is TGTGCCAGCAGCCACCCGGGTGTCCAGCAGTACTTC. Protein product: CASSHPGVQQYF.

This chain joins TRBV27 and TRBJ2-5; TRBD2 is a possible D gene (6 bases). This CDR3 spans 16 amino acids. The V gene lost 5 bases and the J gene lost 1 base, with 17 bases spanning the gap. Germline V lookup: CDR1 MNHEY, CDR2 SMNVEV (reference sequence). The CDR3 loop is CASSPMAASVQETQYF. For the CDR3, the DNA is TGTGCCAGCAGTCCTATGGCAGCTAGCGTCCAAGAGACCCAGTACTTC.

This clone has just a few counts. V usage is TRBV5-1 and J usage is TRBJ1-1; D is unclear. Germline CDR1 and CDR2: SGHRS and YFSETQ. The CDR3 extends over 14 amino acids. Trimming shortened V by 2 bases and J by 0 bases, and 8 bases separated the two germline ends. The CDR3 nucleotides read TGCGCCAGCAGCTTTGGCAGCGTGAACACTGAAGCTTTCTTT. The encoded protein is CASSFGSVNTEAFF.